The clone carrying this T cell receptor beta chain was found many times. The antigen is unknown. This entry comes from a study of T cells in Graves' hyperthyroidism and ophthalmopathy. Hyperthyroidism had been newly diagnosed in patients aged 18 to 65, and its duration was under 2 months. Overall study results and limits: Most thyroid clonotypes that were expanded above 0.001 also turned up in blood.

Authors of the study amplified TCR beta CDR3 regions from RNA transcripts. The primer set for the first-round RT-PCR of the TCR CDR3 was HTBI. TCRdb reprocessed the multiplex PCR reads with MiXCR, giving one entry per CDR3 protein. The sample has approximately 400,000 distinct CDR3 sequences; about 20% are singletons. The CDR3 sequence is 14 residues long. The V gene lost 2 bases and the J gene lost 6 bases, with 8 bases spanning the gap. Germline-derived CDR1 and CDR2 are MNHEY and SVGAGI. Specimen: blood. The TCR comes from a woman between 18 and 30 years old with Graves' hyperthyroidism. This rearrangement joins TRBV6-5 to TRBJ1-6, with D perhaps matching TRBD1 (5 bases). In nucleotides, the CDR3 is TGTGCCAGCAGTTACGGGGGACTTAATTCACCCCTCCACTTT. It specifies CASSYGGLNSPLHF.